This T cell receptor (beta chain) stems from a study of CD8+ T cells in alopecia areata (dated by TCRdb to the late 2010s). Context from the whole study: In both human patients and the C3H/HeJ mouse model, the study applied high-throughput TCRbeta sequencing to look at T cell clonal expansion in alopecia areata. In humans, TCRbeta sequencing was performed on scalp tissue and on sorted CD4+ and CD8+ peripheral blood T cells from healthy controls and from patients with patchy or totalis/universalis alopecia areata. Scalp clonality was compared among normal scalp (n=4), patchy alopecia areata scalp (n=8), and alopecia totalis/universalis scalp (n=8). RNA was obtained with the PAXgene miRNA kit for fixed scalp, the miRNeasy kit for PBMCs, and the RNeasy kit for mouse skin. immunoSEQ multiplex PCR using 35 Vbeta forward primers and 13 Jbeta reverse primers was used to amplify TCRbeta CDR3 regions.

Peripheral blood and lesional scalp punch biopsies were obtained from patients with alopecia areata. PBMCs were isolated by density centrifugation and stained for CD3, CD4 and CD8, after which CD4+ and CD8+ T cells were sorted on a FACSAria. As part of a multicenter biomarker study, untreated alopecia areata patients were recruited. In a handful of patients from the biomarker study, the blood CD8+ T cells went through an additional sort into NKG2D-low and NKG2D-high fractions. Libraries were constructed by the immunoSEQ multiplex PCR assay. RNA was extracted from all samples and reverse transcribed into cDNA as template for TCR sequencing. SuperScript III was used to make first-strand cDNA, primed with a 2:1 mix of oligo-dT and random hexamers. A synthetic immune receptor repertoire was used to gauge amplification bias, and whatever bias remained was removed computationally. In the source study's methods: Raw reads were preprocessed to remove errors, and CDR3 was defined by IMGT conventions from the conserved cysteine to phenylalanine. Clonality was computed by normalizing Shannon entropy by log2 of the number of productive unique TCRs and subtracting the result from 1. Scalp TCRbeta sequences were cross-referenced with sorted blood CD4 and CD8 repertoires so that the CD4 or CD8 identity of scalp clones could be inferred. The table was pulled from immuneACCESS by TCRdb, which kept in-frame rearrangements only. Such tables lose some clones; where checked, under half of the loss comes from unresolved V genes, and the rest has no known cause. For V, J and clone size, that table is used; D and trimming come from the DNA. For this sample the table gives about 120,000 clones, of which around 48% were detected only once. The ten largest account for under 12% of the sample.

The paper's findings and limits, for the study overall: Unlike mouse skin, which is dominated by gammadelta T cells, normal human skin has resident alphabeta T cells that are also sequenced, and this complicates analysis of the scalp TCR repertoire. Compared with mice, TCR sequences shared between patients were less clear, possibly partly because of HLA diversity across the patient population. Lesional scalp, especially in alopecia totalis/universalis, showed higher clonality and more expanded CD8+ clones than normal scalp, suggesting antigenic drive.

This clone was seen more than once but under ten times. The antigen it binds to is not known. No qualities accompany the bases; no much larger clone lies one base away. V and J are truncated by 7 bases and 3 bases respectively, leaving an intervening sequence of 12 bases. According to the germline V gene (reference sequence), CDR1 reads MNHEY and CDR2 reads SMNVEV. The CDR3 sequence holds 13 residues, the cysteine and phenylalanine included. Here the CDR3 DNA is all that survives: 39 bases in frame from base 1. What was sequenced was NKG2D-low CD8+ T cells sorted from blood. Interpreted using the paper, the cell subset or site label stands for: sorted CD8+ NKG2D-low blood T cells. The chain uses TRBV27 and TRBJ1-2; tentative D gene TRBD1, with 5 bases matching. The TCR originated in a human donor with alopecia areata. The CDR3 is CASTPGLDYGYTF. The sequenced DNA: TGTGCCAGCACTCCAGGGTTGGACTATGGCTACACCTTC.